This TCR beta chain comes out of a study of a mutant IDH1 vaccine in newly diagnosed glioma. In the study overall: Treated patients, averaging about 40 years, were roughly 60% male and roughly 38% female.

Remarks on this clone: Antigen: not known.

The time point was: week 47, end of study. In the vaccine, a single dose held 300 ug of the mutant IDH1 20-mer peptide, along with topical imiquimod. Vaccinations, eight in total, occurred in weeks 1, 3, 5, 7, 11, 15, 19, 23. Trimming pared 0 bases from V and 9 bases from J, leaving 12 bases between. The CDR3 totals 15 residues. Germline values: CDR1 SNHLY, CDR2 FYNNEI. Produced via immunoSEQ multiplex PCR; TCRdb's table is partial and in-frame only. This table has approximately 35,000 clones, around 90% appearing once. The chain employs TRBV2 and TRBJ1-6; tentatively, D is TRBD1 (5 bases). The sequence was obtained from a woman between 40 and 55 years old with glioma. The sample consisted of PBMCs, taken from a glioma patient whose treatment included an IDH1 peptide vaccine. For the CDR3, the DNA is TGTGCCAGCAGTGAAGCGCTCAGGGTGGGTTCACCCCTCCACTTT. It yields the protein CASSEALRVGSPLHF. Full variable domain (missing parts from reference TRBV2 and TRBJ1-6): EPEVTQTPSHQVTQMGQEVILRCVPISNHLYFYWYRQILGQKVEFLVSFYNNEISEKSEIFDDQFSVERPDGSNFTLKIRSTKLEDSAMYFCASSEALRVGSPLHFGNGTRLTVT.